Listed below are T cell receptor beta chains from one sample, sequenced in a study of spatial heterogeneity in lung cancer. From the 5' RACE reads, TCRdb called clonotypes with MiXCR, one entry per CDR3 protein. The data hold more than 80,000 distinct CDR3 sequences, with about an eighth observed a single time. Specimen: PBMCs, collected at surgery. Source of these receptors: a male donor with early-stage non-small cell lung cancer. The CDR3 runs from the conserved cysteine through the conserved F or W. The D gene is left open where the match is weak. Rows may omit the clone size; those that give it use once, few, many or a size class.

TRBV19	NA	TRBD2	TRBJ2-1	CASSIPGGSYNEQFF	TGTGCCAGTAGTATACCGGGGGGATCCTACAATGAGCAGTTCTTC
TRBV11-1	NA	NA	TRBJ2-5	CAHWRGPRAQYF	TGTGCCCACTGGAGAGGACCCCGGGCCCAGTACTTC
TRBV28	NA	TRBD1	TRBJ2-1	CAITPDRGNEQFF	TGTGCTATCACCCCGGACAGGGGTAATGAGCAGTTCTTC
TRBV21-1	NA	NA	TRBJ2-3	CASSKGLGPDTQYF	TGTGCCAGCAGCAAAGGGCTAGGCCCAGATACGCAGTATTTT
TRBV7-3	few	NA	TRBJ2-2	CASTKQGNGELFF	TGTGCCAGCACCAAACAGGGAAACGGGGAGCTGTTTTTT
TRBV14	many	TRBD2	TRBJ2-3	CASSQPEAGGGGDTQYF	TGTGCCAGCAGCCAACCCGAAGCGGGAGGGGGAGGAGATACGCAGTATTTT
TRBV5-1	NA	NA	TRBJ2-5	CASSSAPLAPQETQYF	TGCGCCAGCAGCTCGGCCCCTTTGGCGCCCCAAGAGACCCAGTACTTC
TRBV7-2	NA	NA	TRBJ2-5	CASSLTIAVQETQYF	TGTGCCAGCAGCTTAACGATAGCGGTACAAGAGACCCAGTACTTC
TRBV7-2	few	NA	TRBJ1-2	CASSLVGTGHGYTF	TGTGCCAGCAGCTTAGTTGGTACAGGTCATGGCTACACCTTC
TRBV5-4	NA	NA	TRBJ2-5	CASSSTKTQETQYF	TGTGCCAGCAGCTCCACCAAAACGCAAGAGACCCAGTACTTC
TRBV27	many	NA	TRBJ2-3	CASSFDSKETDTQYF	TGTGCCAGCAGTTTCGACAGTAAGGAGACAGATACGCAGTATTTT
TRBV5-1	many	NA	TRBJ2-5	CASSLIPLETQYF	TGCGCCAGCAGCTTGATACCGCTGGAGACCCAGTACTTC
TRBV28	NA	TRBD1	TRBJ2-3	CVSSLRTGVQDTQYF	TGTGTCAGCAGTTTAAGGACAGGGGTCCAAGATACGCAGTATTTT
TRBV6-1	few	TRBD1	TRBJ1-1	CASSLLSGGHTEAFF	TGTGCCAGCAGTTTATTATCAGGGGGCCACACTGAAGCTTTCTTT
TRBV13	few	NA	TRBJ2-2	CASSPHRAGELFF	TGTGCCAGCAGCCCGCACAGGGCCGGGGAGCTGTTTTTT
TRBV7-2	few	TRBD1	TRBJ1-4	CASSRDRQEKLFF	TGTGCCAGCAGCCGGGACAGACAGGAAAAACTGTTTTTT
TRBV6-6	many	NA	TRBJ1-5	CASISGLGQPQHF	TGTGCCAGCATTTCAGGGTTGGGGCAGCCCCAGCATTTT
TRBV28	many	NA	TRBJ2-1	CASSLAGVSYNEQFF	TGTGCCAGCAGTTTAGCCGGAGTATCCTACAATGAGCAGTTCTTC
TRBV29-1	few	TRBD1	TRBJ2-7	CSVEEGQGAFYEQYF	TGCAGCGTTGAAGAGGGGCAGGGGGCCTTCTACGAGCAGTACTTC
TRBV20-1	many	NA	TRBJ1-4	CSVTPGTIQNEKLFF	TGCAGTGTTACACCTGGGACGATACAAAATGAAAAACTGTTTTTT
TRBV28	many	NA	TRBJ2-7	CASTALTGQSYEQYF	TGTGCCAGCACCGCTCTAACCGGACAAAGCTACGAGCAGTACTTC
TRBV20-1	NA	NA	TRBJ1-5	CSASVAYSNQPQHF	TGCAGTGCTAGTGTGGCTTATAGCAATCAGCCCCAGCATTTT
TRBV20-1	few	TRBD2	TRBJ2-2	CSVQPSALAGVTGELFF	TGCAGTGTCCAACCATCCGCCCTAGCGGGGGTCACCGGGGAGCTGTTTTTT
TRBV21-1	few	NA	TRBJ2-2	CASIHDRSTGELFF	TGTGCCAGCATTCATGACAGGAGCACCGGGGAGCTGTTTTTT
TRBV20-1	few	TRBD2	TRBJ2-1	CTVATSDYNEQFF	TGCACCGTTGCGACTAGCGACTACAATGAGCAGTTCTTC
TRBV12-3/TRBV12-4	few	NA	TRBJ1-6	CASRSLSYNSPLHF	TGTGCCAGCAGATCTTTATCCTATAATTCACCCCTCCACTTT
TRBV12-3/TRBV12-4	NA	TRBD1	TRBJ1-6	CASSSLGTDNSPLHF	TGTGCCAGCAGCTCCTTAGGGACAGATAATTCACCCCTCCACTTT
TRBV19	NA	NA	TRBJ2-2	CASSISLSTGELFF	TGTGCCAGTAGTATTTCCCTGAGCACCGGGGAGCTGTTTTTT
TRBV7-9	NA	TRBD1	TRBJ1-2	CASSSDRELYGYTF	TGTGCCAGCAGCTCGGACAGGGAACTCTATGGCTACACCTTC